These T cell receptor beta chains were read from a single sample in a study of somatic mutations in cytotoxic T cells in rheumatoid arthritis. Here immunoSEQ multiplex PCR was the method, and the copy in TCRdb shows in-frame clones only, minus some. The sample includes about 10,000 clones, roughly four fifths of them seen just once. The sequencing sample was made of CD8+ T cells sorted from blood. These receptors were obtained from a woman aged 45-65 years in good health. CDR3s include the opening cysteine and the closing phenylalanine or tryptophan. D genes are given only for firm matches. Clone size is not always given. Where it is, it says once, few, many or a class for expanded clones.

TRBJ2-7 | . | . | TRBV15 | TGTGCCACCAGCAGAGACTACTACGAGCAGTACTTC | CATSRDYYEQYF
TRBJ2-7 | . | TRBD2 | TRBV29-1 | TGCAGCGTCTTCCTAGCGGACACCTACGAGCAGTACTTC | CSVFLADTYEQYF
TRBJ2-1 | . | . | TRBV7-9 | TGTGCCAGCAGCTTGGTTAGCGGCCTCTACAATGAGCAGTTCTTC | CASSLVSGLYNEQFF
TRBJ2-5 | . | TRBD1 | TRBV7-9 | TGTGCCAGCAGTTATTGGACAGGGAACCAAGAGACCCAGTACTTC | CASSYWTGNQETQYF
TRBJ1-5 | . | . | TRBV19 | TGTGCCAGTAGTATGGGGGGGAATCAGCCCCAGCATTTT | CASSMGGNQPQHF
TRBJ1-5 | . | . | TRBV10-3 | TGTGCCATCAGTGAGAAGTGGGAGGCTCAGCCCCAGCATTTT | CAISEKWEAQPQHF
TRBJ2-2 | . | . | TRBV30 | TGTGCCTGGAGCGCCACTGTGGGGCAAGGGACCGGGGAGCTGTTTTTT | CAWSATVGQGTGELFF
TRBJ1-1 | few | . | TRBV7-9 | TGTGCCAGCAGCTTACATCCGGGCAGGGGAGCTTTCTTT | CASSLHPGRGAFF
TRBJ2-7 | . | TRBD1 | TRBV5-6 | TGTGCCAGCAGCTTGAGCGAGGGGGCGCGGGTCTACGAGCAGTACTTC | CASSLSEGARVYEQYF
TRBJ2-1 | once | . | TRBV4-3 | TGCGCCAGCAGCCAAGAGCCCCGAGCGGTCAGCTCCTACAATGAGCAGTTCTTC | CASSQEPRAVSSYNEQFF
TRBJ2-5 | once | . | TRBV9 | TGTGCCAGCAGCCCCATTTTCGGGCAGGGAGAGACCCAGTACTTC | CASSPIFGQGETQYF
TRBJ2-5 | once | TRBD2 | TRBV5-1 | TGCGCCAGCAAGGAGTCGGGGGGGATCGAGACCCAGTACTTC | CASKESGGIETQYF
TRBJ1-1 | . | . | TRBV11-1 | TGTGCCAGCAGCTCACCAGGTGAAGCTTTCTTT | CASSSPGEAFF
TRBJ2-1 | . | TRBD1 | TRBV7-2 | TGTGCCAGCAGCGGGGGTACGGGACAGGGGTTCCATGAGCAGTTCTTC | CASSGGTGQGFHEQFF
TRBJ2-6 | . | . | TRBV4-1 | TGCGCCAGCAGCCAAGAGGGGAGCTCTGGGGCCAACGTCCTGACTTTC | CASSQEGSSGANVLTF
TRBJ2-7 | . | TRBD1 | TRBV2 | TGTGCCAGCAGTCTGGGACAGGGGAGATACGAGCAGTACTTC | CASSLGQGRYEQYF
TRBJ2-5 | . | . | TRBV11-3 | TGTGCCAGCAGCCCAGCAGGACTTCAAGAGACCCAGTACTTC | CASSPAGLQETQYF
TRBJ2-6 | . | . | TRBV15 | TGTGCCACCAGCAGAGCCACAGGGTCTGGGGCCAACGTCCTGACTTTC | CATSRATGSGANVLTF
TRBJ2-7 | . | . | TRBV5-4 | TGTGCCAGCAGCTTCTTAGACTCCTACGAGCAGTACTTC | CASSFLDSYEQYF
TRBJ2-7 | . | . | TRBV27 | TGTGCCAGCAGACGTACGGGGGCCTACGAGCAGTACTTC | CASRRTGAYEQYF
TRBJ2-7 | . | . | TRBV25-1 | TGTGCCAGCAGTGACTCCCCCGAGTTCTCCTACGAGCAGTACTTC | CASSDSPEFSYEQYF
TRBJ1-1 | . | . | TRBV7-8 | TGTGCCAGCAGCTCGACCTCGGGGGACACTGAAGCTTTCTTT | CASSSTSGDTEAFF
TRBJ2-1 | . | . | TRBV7-7 | TGTGCCAGCAGCTTAGACACCCTCCATGAGCAGTTCTTC | CASSLDTLHEQFF
TRBJ2-5 | . | . | TRBV7-2 | TGTGCCAGCAGCTGGGACAACGGAGAGACCCAGTACTTC | CASSWDNGETQYF
TRBJ2-3 | . | . | TRBV9 | TGTGCCAGCAGCGTAGGGACAGTTCTTGTCACAGATACGCAGTATTTT | CASSVGTVLVTDTQYF
TRBJ1-3 | . | . | TRBV6-6 | TGTGCCAGCAGTTACTCGACGGGGGGGGGAAACACCATATATTTT | CASSYSTGGGNTIYF
TRBJ1-1 | . | TRBD1 | TRBV7-2 | TGTGCCAGCAGCCGAATACAGGGGGCGGGCACTGAAGCTTTCTTT | CASSRIQGAGTEAFF
TRBJ2-1 | once | TRBD2 | TRBV15 | TGTGCCACCAGCCCTGAGGGAATAGCGGGCTACAATGAGCAGTTCTTC | CATSPEGIAGYNEQFF
TRBJ1-2 | once | . | TRBV9 | TGTGCCAGCAGCGTCGACAGCTCGCCGAACTATGGCTACACCTTC | CASSVDSSPNYGYTF
TRBJ1-6 | . | . | TRBV18 | TGTGCCAGCTCACCACTACCCCTCGGCGCGGATAATTCACCCCTCCACTTT | CASSPLPLGADNSPLHF
TRBJ1-4 | . | . | TRBV4-3 | TGCGCCAGCAGCCAAGAGCGCCACGGAGATTCTAATGAAAAACTGTTTTTT | CASSQERHGDSNEKLFF
TRBJ2-7 | once | . | TRBV28 | TGTGCCAGCAGTTTCAGGGGACCCTCCTCCTACGAGCAGTACTTC | CASSFRGPSSYEQYF
TRBJ1-1 | once | . | TRBV7-8 | TGTGCCAGCAGCTTAGATGGGAGAATGAACACTGAAGCTTTCTTT | CASSLDGRMNTEAFF
TRBJ2-5 | once | TRBD1 | TRBV6-5 | TGTGCCAGCAGTTATTTGACAGGGGGCAAGGAGACCCAGTACTTC | CASSYLTGGKETQYF
TRBJ2-7 | few | TRBD1 | TRBV30 | TGTGCCTGGAGTTTCGCACAGGGGAACGAGCAGTACTTC | CAWSFAQGNEQYF
TRBJ2-7 | . | . | TRBV20-1 | TGCAGTGCTAGAGATTACTACGAGCAGTACTTC | CSARDYYEQYF
TRBJ1-3 | . | . | TRBV9 | TGTGCCAGCAGCGAGGGGGGGGGAACTGGAAACACCATATATTTT | CASSEGGGTGNTIYF
TRBJ2-5 | once | TRBD1 | TRBV27 | TGTGCCAGCAGTCCCTGGGACAGAGTAGAGACCCAGTACTTC | CASSPWDRVETQYF
TRBJ1-4 | few | TRBD1 | TRBV6-5 | TGTGCCAGCAGTACCGCCACAGGGGTTGAAAAACTGTTTTTT | CASSTATGVEKLFF
TRBJ1-2 | . | . | TRBV7-9 | TGTGCCAGCAGCTTAGTGTCCCCTACAGGCAACTATGGCTACACCTTC | CASSLVSPTGNYGYTF
TRBJ2-2 | . | TRBD2 | TRBV29-1 | TGCAGCGCCCCCCGTTTGGGGGGGTCCACCGGGGAGCTGTTTTTT | CSAPRLGGSTGELFF
TRBJ2-7 | . | TRBD2 | TRBV10-2 | TGCGCCAGCAGTCTTAGCGGGAGGGCCTACGAGCAGTACTTC | CASSLSGRAYEQYF